This TCR beta chain is drawn from a study of beta chain features in type 1 diabetes. Regarding the study as a whole: Any HLA effect on TCRB rearrangement was left unresolved by small sub-analyses.

Reverse transcribing all isolated RNA meant expressed TCRB transcripts were sequenced. Profiled with immunoSEQ multiplex PCR; TCRdb holds only in-frame clones, not every one. The sample holds some 400,000 clones; about 16% are singletons and the top ten take approximately 0.02%. This clone turned up a few times. Its antigen is unidentified. Trimming shortened V by 0 bases and J by 4 bases, and 14 bases separated the two germline ends. Germline CDR1 is SGDLS and CDR2 is YYNGEE. There are 15 residues in the CDR3. The sequence was collected from a woman between 18 and 29 years old in good health. Sequencing was done on a sample of naive CD4+ T cells from blood. This chain links TRBV9 with TRBJ2-7; D not certain. DNA for the CDR3: TGTGCCAGCAGCGTAGGTAGAGCGTTTGGTTACGAGCAGTACTTC. Translating it yields CASSVGRAFGYEQYF. The entire variable domain, with the rest obtained from reference TRBV9 and TRBJ2-7, is as follows: DSGVTQTPKHLITATGQRVTLRCSPRSGDLSVYWYQQSLDQGLQFLIQYYNGEERAKGNILERFSAQQFPDLHSELNLSSLELGDSALYFCASSVGRAFGYEQYFGPGTRLTVT.